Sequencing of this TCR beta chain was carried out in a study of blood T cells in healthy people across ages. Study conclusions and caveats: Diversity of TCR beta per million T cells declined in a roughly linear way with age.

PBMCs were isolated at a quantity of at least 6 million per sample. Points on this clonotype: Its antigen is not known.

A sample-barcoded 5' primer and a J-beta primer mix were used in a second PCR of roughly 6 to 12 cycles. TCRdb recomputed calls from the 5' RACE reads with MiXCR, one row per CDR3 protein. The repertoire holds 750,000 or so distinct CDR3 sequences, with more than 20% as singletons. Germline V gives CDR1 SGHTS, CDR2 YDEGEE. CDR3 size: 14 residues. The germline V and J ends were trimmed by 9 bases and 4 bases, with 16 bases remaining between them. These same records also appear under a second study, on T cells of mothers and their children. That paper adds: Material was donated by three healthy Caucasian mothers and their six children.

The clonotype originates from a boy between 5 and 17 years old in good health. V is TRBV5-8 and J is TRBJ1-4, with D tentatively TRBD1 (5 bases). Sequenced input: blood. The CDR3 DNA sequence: TGTGCCATCTCAGAAGGGACCGGTAATGAAAAACTGTTTTTT. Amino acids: CAISEGTGNEKLFF.